This T cell receptor (beta chain) was identified during a study of human T cells and chemical hapten exposure. Study summary: Doses of diphenylcyclopropenone went to the patients' scalps weekly throughout the roughly 23-week study.

The sample holds a few counts of this clonotype. The sample's time point: pre-sensitization, week 0. Treatment meaning: therapeutic diphenylcyclopropenone sensitization with weekly scalp DPC. TCRdb processed the RACE reads anew with MiXCR; each CDR3 protein has one entry. In the table there are 150,000 to 200,000 distinct CDR3 sequences, almost 30% of which are singletons. This CDR3 is 14 amino acids long. V lost 3 bases and J lost 5, with 14 bases in between. The germline gives CDR1 SGHRS, CDR2 YFSETQ. The V gene is TRBV5-1, the J gene TRBJ1-1; D gene uncertain. The sequence was obtained from a woman aged 30 to 39 with alopecia areata. Some clones in this sample may be carry-over from other donors' samples. The starting material was whole blood, obtained in connection with sensitization to the hapten diphenylcyclopropenone (DPC). CDR3: CASSSTEGRTEAFF. The CDR3 DNA reads TGCGCCAGCAGCTCGACGGAGGGTCGGACTGAAGCTTTCTTT.